Sequencing of this TCR beta chain was carried out in a study of blood T cell repertoires in COVID-19. Study-wide context: From T cells, B-cell-depleted T cells, or PBMCs came the material, which was cDNA or gDNA.

Seattle cases were enrolled at active infection and followed longitudinally. This clone appeared many times. Here immunoSEQ multiplex PCR was the method, and the copy in TCRdb shows in-frame clones only, minus some. This table has some 350,000 clones, about 90% appearing once. This CDR3 comprises 15 residues. Germline V gene data show CDR1 as SGHRS and CDR2 as YFSETQ. Trimming took 4 bases from V and 1 from J; bases not matched to a gene: 4. Sequenced input: peripheral blood. The sequence was collected from a woman aged 50 to 60 with COVID-19, enrolled during active disease. The chain recombines TRBV5-1 with TRBJ1-4; 7 bases align to TRBD1. CDR3 nucleotides: TGCGCCAGCAGCCCGAACAGGGGAACTAATGAAAAACTGTTTTTT. This codes for CASSPNRGTNEKLFF.